A selection of T cell receptor beta chains follows, all from one sample in a study of identical twins. TCRdb re-derived calls from the 5' RACE reads in MiXCR, one entry per CDR3 protein. The data contain 450,000 to 650,000 distinct CDR3 sequences, roughly 15% of them singletons. These same data were also listed under a study on yellow fever vaccine responses in identical twins.

Specimen: CD4+ T cells sorted from blood. These receptors were obtained from a woman between 18 and 30 years old in good health. The CDR3 runs from the conserved cysteine through the conserved F or W. D genes are given only for firm matches. Size is stated for part of the rows, as once, few or many counts, or as a class when the clone is expanded.

>TRBD1|TRBJ2-1|NA|TRBV6-1
CASRRGTGALDNEQFF
TGTGCCAGCAGGAGGGGGACAGGGGCTCTAGACAATGAGCAGTTCTTC
>NA|TRBJ1-1|NA|TRBV10-2
CASSELMENTEAFF
TGCGCCAGCAGTGAGTTGATGGAGAACACTGAAGCTTTCTTT
>TRBD1|TRBJ1-2|NA|TRBV10-2
CASSRDRGRGYTF
TGCGCCAGCAGCCGGGACAGGGGGCGAGGCTACACCTTC
>TRBD2|TRBJ2-5|few|TRBV7-9
CASSLSQLAGGETQYF
TGTGCCAGCAGCTTAAGCCAGCTAGCGGGAGGGGAGACCCAGTACTTC
>TRBD2|TRBJ2-1|NA|TRBV2
CASILAGTYNEQFF
TGTGCCAGCATCCTAGCGGGGACATACAATGAGCAGTTCTTC
>NA|TRBJ2-7|NA|TRBV29-1
CSVEGVGGTYEQYF
TGCAGCGTTGAAGGGGTTGGCGGTACCTACGAGCAGTACTTC
>NA|TRBJ2-7|NA|TRBV18
CASSPPSPEEQYF
TGTGCCAGCTCACCACCCTCTCCTGAGGAGCAGTACTTC
>NA|TRBJ2-1|few|TRBV5-1
CASTSSATSSYNEQFF
TGCGCCAGCACCTCGTCGGCAACTAGCTCCTACAATGAGCAGTTCTTC
>TRBD1|TRBJ1-2|NA|TRBV10-3
CAITDRGLDGYTF
TGTGCCATCACTGACAGGGGGCTCGATGGCTACACCTTC
>TRBD2|TRBJ2-3|few|TRBV11-2
CASSLGLARDTQYF
TGTGCCAGCAGCCTCGGACTAGCGAGAGATACGCAGTATTTT
>NA|TRBJ2-1|many|TRBV4-1
CASSQDGGRALNEQFF
TGCGCCAGCAGCCAAGATGGTGGGAGAGCCCTTAATGAGCAGTTCTTC
>NA|TRBJ2-3|many|TRBV7-9
CASSLSGPTDTQYF
TGTGCCAGCAGCTTAAGCGGGCCCACAGATACGCAGTATTTT
>NA|TRBJ2-1|NA|TRBV11-1
CASSWGRTEQFF
TGTGCCAGCAGCTGGGGGAGAACTGAGCAGTTCTTC
>NA|TRBJ1-6|few|TRBV7-2
CASSLAPPQERNSPLHF
TGTGCCAGCAGCTTAGCGCCGCCGCAGGAACGGAATTCACCCCTCCACTTT
>TRBD2|TRBJ2-1|few|TRBV9
CASSVPTSGMPNEQFF
TGTGCCAGCAGCGTTCCGACTAGCGGGATGCCGAATGAGCAGTTCTTC
>NA|TRBJ1-1|few|TRBV5-1
CASSWLDRNTEAFF
TGCGCCAGCAGCTGGCTTGACAGAAACACTGAAGCTTTCTTT